Included here is one T cell receptor (beta chain) sequence, with context. The entry originates in a study of T cell responses to AZD1222 COVID-19 vaccine. Study details: Some second doses came at about 4 weeks and others at about 12 weeks; these were pooled.

The CDR3 sequence is 18 residues long. Germline loops: CDR1 SNHLY, CDR2 FYNNEI. V lost 4 bases and J lost 0; bases outside the gene matches: 9. Profiled with immunoSEQ multiplex PCR; TCRdb holds only in-frame clones, not every one. Of approximately 170,000 clones listed, around 90% are singletons. The chain carries TRBV2 and TRBJ2-2; 9 bases align to TRBD1. The clonotype originates from an adult in good health. The material sequenced was peripheral blood, taken on day 0 of AZD1222 vaccination. CDR3 coding DNA: TGTGCCAGCAGTGGGGACAGGGTATTTGGGACGAACACCGGGGAGCTGTTTTTT. Its translation: CASSGDRVFGTNTGELFF.